This T cell receptor (beta chain) was found in a study of T cell repertoires in cytomegalovirus infection. Study as a whole: Indicated by public TCR beta signatures were CMV infection and matching HLA type.

Germline V gene lookup returns CDR1 SEHNR and CDR2 FQNEAQ (reference sequence). This CDR3 has 16 residues. V was trimmed by 4 bases and J by 8 bases, leaving 21 bases between them. General study findings and limits: Dominating the ex vivo response were HLA-C-restricted CMV-specific TCR beta clonotypes. Adding up the frequency of public TCR beta families identified people who carried CMV plus the relevant HLA.

In TCRdb, the reads were re-called with MiXCR into one record per CDR3 protein. The sample contains some 170,000 distinct CDR3 sequences, about 15% of which appear only once. As for this clonotype: Its specificity is not known.

The sequence was obtained from a human donor in good health (CMV status not recorded). Some clones in this sample may be carry-over from other donors' samples. The sample taken for sequencing was CD8+ T cells from PBMCs. The rearrangement joins TRBV7-9 to TRBJ2-1; D remains unclear. CDR3 sequence (DNA): TGTGCCAGCAGCTCCCCCCGGGTTGAGCCACGGTATGAGCAGTTCTTC. As protein: CASSSPRVEPRYEQFF.